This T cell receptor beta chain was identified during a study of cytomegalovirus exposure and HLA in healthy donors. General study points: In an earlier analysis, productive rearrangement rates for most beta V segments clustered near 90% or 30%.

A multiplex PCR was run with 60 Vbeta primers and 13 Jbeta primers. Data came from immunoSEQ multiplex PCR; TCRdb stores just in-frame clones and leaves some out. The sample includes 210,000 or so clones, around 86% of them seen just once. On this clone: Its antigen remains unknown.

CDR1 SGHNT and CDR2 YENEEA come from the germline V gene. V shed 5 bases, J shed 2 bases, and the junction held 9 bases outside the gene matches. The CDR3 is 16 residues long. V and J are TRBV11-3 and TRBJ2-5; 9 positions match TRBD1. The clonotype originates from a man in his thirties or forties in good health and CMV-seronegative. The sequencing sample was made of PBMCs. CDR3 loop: CASSRPPGQGQETQYF. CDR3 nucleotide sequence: TGTGCCAGCAGCCGACCCCCAGGACAGGGGCAAGAGACCCAGTACTTC.